The sequence of this T cell receptor beta chain was determined in a study of cytomegalovirus exposure and HLA in healthy donors. The ends lost 3 bases at V and 11 bases at J; junction bases unmatched: 10. The CDR3 covers 14 residues. Germline lookup yields CDR1 MGHRA and CDR2 YSYEKL. It was with 60 Vbeta and 13 Jbeta primers that the PCR ran. The method was immunoSEQ multiplex PCR; TCRdb's version includes in-frame clones alone and lacks a portion of them. The data contain about 160,000 clones, around 79% of them seen just once; the ten biggest clones take up 4.3%. The clonotype originates from a man aged 40-49 years in good health and CMV-seronegative. The V and J genes are TRBV4-1 and TRBJ1-2; TRBD1 aligns across 9 bases. Sequencing input: PBMCs. CDR3 coding DNA: TGCGCCAGCAGCCATCGGACAGGGGTTGAAAGATACACCTTC. Amino acids: CASSHRTGVERYTF.